The clone carrying this T cell receptor (beta chain) showed up just once. The target antigen is unknown. This sample is part of a study of stem cell transplantation in POMP-related autoinflammatory disease. Study at large: Impaired MHC class I-dependent CD8+ differentiation was hypothesized from defective thymoproteasomes. CD8+ T cells were low and CD4+ cells naive-skewed before transplant. The study, taken as a whole, reports: In patients with PRAID, every analyzed T-cell subset tended to show lower diversity and higher clonality. Fewer unique TRB V-J gene pairings were identified in patients with PRAID.

The data were produced by immunoSEQ multiplex PCR, yet TCRdb's version contains in-frame clones alone and is incomplete. This table has 25,000 to 30,000 clones, around four fifths appearing once. The ends were cut back, 9 bases at V and 4 bases at J, with 17 bases in the middle. Germline V gives CDR1 LNHDA, CDR2 SQIVND (reference sequence). This CDR3 is built from 14 residues. This sequence was found in a human donor with POMP-related autoinflammation and immune dysregulation (PRAID). V and J are TRBV19 and TRBJ2-3; D remains unclear. Sequenced here: CD4+ T cells from PBMCs, sampled before stem cell transplantation. The CDR3 DNA reads TGTGCCAGCACATCCACCGTGGCGGCAGATACGCAGTATTTT. This sequence encodes CASTSTVAADTQYF. Supplemented by reference TRBV19 and TRBJ2-3, the full variable domain reads DGGITQSPKYLFRKEGQNVTLSCEQNLNHDAMYWYRQDPGQGLRLIYYSQIVNDFQKGDIAEGYSVSREKKESFPLTVTSAQKNPTAFYLCASTSTVAADTQYFGPGTRLTVL.